Listed below are T cell receptor beta chains from one sample, sequenced in a study of cytomegalovirus exposure and HLA in healthy donors. The protocol was immunoSEQ multiplex PCR, while the TCRdb copy is restricted to in-frame clones and leaves out a portion. Of about 120,000 clones listed, 65% to 80% are singletons. The specimen was PBMCs. The receptors derive from a woman between 40 and 55 years old in good health and CMV-seropositive. Both conserved end residues are part of each CDR3. D genes are given only for firm matches. Size tells how often a clone was seen (once, few, many) or the class of an expanded clone, and some rows leave it out.

clone size,V gene,J gene,D gene,CDR3 protein,CDR3 DNA
-,TRBV9,TRBJ2-7,-,CASSVVIEQYF,TGTGCCAGCAGCGTAGTAATTGAGCAGTACTTC
-,TRBV5-1,TRBJ2-1,TRBD2,CASRLGTSGTNEQFF,TGCGCCAGCAGACTCGGGACTAGCGGGACCAATGAGCAGTTCTTC
-,TRBV6-5,TRBJ2-7,TRBD1,CASSLPGQPYEQYF,TGTGCCAGCAGTTTACCGGGACAGCCCTACGAGCAGTACTTC
few,TRBV18,TRBJ1-1,-,CASSPPNGDTEAFF,TGTGCCAGCTCACCACCTAACGGGGACACTGAAGCTTTCTTT
-,TRBV5-8,TRBJ1-5,-,CASSLGQPSWSNQPQHF,TGTGCCAGCAGCTTGGGACAGCCTAGTTGGAGCAATCAGCCCCAGCATTTT
-,TRBV5-4,TRBJ1-2,-,CASSLDGGPRGYTF,TGTGCCAGCAGCTTGGATGGAGGTCCTAGGGGCTACACCTTC
few,TRBV4-3,TRBJ1-5,-,CASSQNTASNQPQHF,TGCGCCAGCAGCCAAAATACAGCTAGCAATCAGCCCCAGCATTTT
-,TRBV27,TRBJ1-5,TRBD1,CASSERQGVQPQHF,TGTGCCAGCAGTGAACGACAGGGGGTTCAGCCCCAGCATTTT
once,TRBV4-3,TRBJ1-2,TRBD1,CASSDRGYGYTF,TGCGCCAGCAGCGACAGGGGCTATGGCTACACCTTC
-,TRBV28,TRBJ2-1,TRBD2,CASSASGSLNEQFF,TGTGCCAGCAGTGCAAGCGGGAGTCTCAATGAGCAGTTCTTC
-,TRBV7-8,TRBJ2-7,-,CASSLAGGQPPGQYF,TGTGCCAGCAGCTTAGCCGGGGGTCAGCCTCCGGGACAGTACTTC
-,TRBV13,TRBJ2-7,-,CASSSLGQQYF,TGTGCCAGCAGCTCCCTCGGTCAGCAGTACTTC
-,TRBV4-3,TRBJ1-1,-,CASSQDTGGDTEAFF,TGCGCCAGCAGCCAAGATACGGGGGGGGACACTGAAGCTTTCTTT
-,TRBV9,TRBJ1-5,-,CASSVGAPGNQPQHF,TGTGCCAGCAGCGTAGGGGCGCCGGGCAATCAGCCCCAGCATTTT
-,TRBV5-4,TRBJ2-2,-,CASSPTPPAERTGELFF,TGTGCCAGCAGCCCGACCCCCCCAGCGGAGAGGACCGGGGAGCTGTTTTTT
-,TRBV4-3,TRBJ2-1,TRBD2,CASSQATLTSGSSHEQFF,TGCGCCAGCAGCCAAGCGACTCTAACTAGCGGGAGTTCCCATGAGCAGTTCTTC
-,TRBV30,TRBJ1-2,-,CAWISGAGNGYTF,TGTGCCTGGATCAGCGGGGCTGGAAATGGCTACACCTTC
-,TRBV5-4,TRBJ2-5,-,CASSLDGQNQETQYF,TGTGCCAGCAGCTTGGACGGACAAAACCAAGAGACCCAGTACTTC
-,TRBV18,TRBJ2-6,-,CASSLNSISGANVLTF,TGTGCCAGCTCACTGAACAGTATCTCTGGGGCCAACGTCCTGACTTTC
-,TRBV5-6,TRBJ2-7,TRBD1,CASSLRTGAGYEQYF,TGTGCCAGCAGCCTTCGGACAGGGGCGGGATACGAGCAGTACTTC